This T cell receptor (beta chain) derives from a study of shared clonotypes between healthy human individuals (dated by TCRdb to the early 2020s). Concerning the study at large: A couple of women and a few men aged 18 to 49 years were included in the cohort. For each donor, CD4 naive and CD4 memory were each run on three plates, CD8 naive on two plates, and CD8 memory on one plate. To increase sequencing depth and limit assay-specific biases, TCR repertoire library preparation and sequencing were carried out by different laboratories using diverse techniques. Between about 0.94 and 8.9 billion PBMCs per donor were obtained by leukapheresis. To estimate repertoire size and how much clonotype sharing occurs between individuals, the study deeply sequenced the blood TCR repertoires of 5 or 6 healthy adults. Results the study describes overall, beyond this receptor: Only blood was sampled, and tissue TCR repertoires likely differ from those in blood. Higher generation probabilities were observed for clonotypes shared by all four sorted-subset donors than for non-shared clonotypes. Incomplete sequencing was indicated by rarefaction of sorted-subset datasets, despite the large sequencing depth. Naive subsets generally had larger estimated clonotype richness than memory subsets did. The small number of donors limited the genetic and exposure-history diversity represented. Sharing across a few donors was observed for roughly 5.4% of naive CD4, around 3.5% of naive CD8, 2% to 2.5% of memory CD4, and over 0.3% of memory CD8 clonotypes. Pairwise subsampling indicated that sequencing depth was expected to affect the degree of clonotype sharing among donors.

Donors were healthy HIV-negative adults with no recently reported acute infections or vaccinations. Every donor was a Caucasian adult residing in Nashville, Tennessee, USA. Magnetic negative selection was used to enrich CD4+ T cells, after which naive cells were positively selected on CD45RA and the negative fraction became the memory subset. Blood was collected by leukapheresis, and PBMCs were isolated by Ficoll-Histopaque density gradient centrifugation and then cryopreserved in liquid nitrogen vapor phase. Analytical flow cytometry was used to check the purity and quantity of each magnetically sorted T cell population. Each sorted fraction had its genomic DNA isolated and then quantified by UV absorbance on a Nanodrop 2000c. On this clone itself: Its antigen is still unknown. Nothing much larger sits one base from this clone, and base qualities are not available. The identical CDR3 is also encoded by other nucleotide sequences in the sample.

Using the deep immunoSEQ assay, TCR CDR3 regions were amplified from genomic DNA by multiplex PCR. Genomic DNA extracted from each cell subset was distributed evenly over all wells of several immunoSEQ 96-well plates, and each plate served as one replicate. For sorted subsets, each replicate PCR was loaded with around 220 ng genomic DNA, equivalent to 32,000 or so T cell genomes. Purified libraries were measured with a Qubit 3.0 fluorometer, size-checked on a Bioanalyzer 2100, and measured again with the KAPA Library Quantification kit. Every immunoSEQ 96-well plate was sequenced on a separate single-read 150-cycle Illumina NextSeq 550 flow cell. The authors processed their data as follows. Because the immunoSEQ output held only junctional sequences and lacked quality scores, the filtering could not match the filtering applied to full-length reads. Sequences were annotated with PyIR, a Python wrapper for IgBLAST v1.9, using IMGT germline references to assign V/J genes and CDR3. Any read was removed if the V/J assignment was weak (E-value above 1e-6), the CDR3 was missing, or the read contained stop codons, out-of-frame junctions, or ambiguous translated residues. V3J clonotypes were defined as sequences sharing the same inferred V gene, J gene, and CDR3 amino acid sequence. Percentage overlap between repertoires was computed as shared unique clonotypes divided by the size of the smaller repertoire. Repertoire richness was assessed with RTK rarefaction, the Chao1 estimator, and Recon v2.1 estimates of unobserved clonotypes. OLGA was used to compute generation probabilities for all TCRbeta clonotypes that the gDNA method yielded from a few donors. The clones in this table, taken by TCRdb from immuneACCESS, are in-frame only. Not every clone is retained; where verified, under half of the shortfall comes from an unresolved V gene, and the cause of the rest is unknown. V and J calls and clone size follow that table, whereas D and trimming were derived from the DNA. Here the sample has millions of clones; over 85% occur a single time. The top ten clonotypes cover 0.14% of the sample.

The germline V gene provides CDR1 LGHNA and CDR2 YSLEER. From the cysteine through the phenylalanine, the CDR3 covers 14 amino acids. Solely the CDR3 DNA is kept, with 42 bases framed from the first base. V ends up 0 bases short and J 11 bases short, with an unmatched junction base count of 1. Input material: naive CD4+ T cells sorted from blood. The sample's cell subset or site label, decoded: CD45RA+ positively selected. This clonotype was sampled from a man between 18 and 29 years old in good health. This chain is built from TRBV4-3 and TRBJ2-2; TRBD2 matches 12 bases in the middle. The DNA sequence reads TGCGCCAGCAGCCAAGAAGGACTAGCGGGAGAGCTGTTTTTT. Its amino acids are CASSQEGLAGELFF.